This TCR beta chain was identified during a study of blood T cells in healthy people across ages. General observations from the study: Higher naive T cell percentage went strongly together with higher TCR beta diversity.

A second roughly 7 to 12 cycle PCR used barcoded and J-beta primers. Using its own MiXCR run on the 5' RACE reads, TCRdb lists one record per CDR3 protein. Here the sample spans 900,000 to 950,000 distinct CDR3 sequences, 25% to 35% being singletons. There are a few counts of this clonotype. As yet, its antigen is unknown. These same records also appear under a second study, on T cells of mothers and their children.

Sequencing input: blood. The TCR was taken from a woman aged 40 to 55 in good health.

CDR3 sequence reads: CASSPPSIGTDTDTQYF. The CDR3, as DNA: TGTGCCAGCTCACCACCGAGTATAGGGACAGACACAGATACGCAGTATTTT. The rearrangement joins TRBV18 to TRBJ2-3, with 7 positions matching TRBD1. Per germline, CDR1 KGHSH and CDR2 LQKENI. V shed 0 bases, J shed 2 bases, and the junction held 8 bases outside the gene matches. The CDR3 length is 17 residues.